This T cell receptor (beta chain) was captured by sequencing in a study of control samples from healthy donors and cancer patients. Here immunoSEQ multiplex PCR was the method, and the copy in TCRdb shows in-frame clones only, minus some. The profile covers roughly 140,000 clones, with approximately 93% appearing a single time and approximately 2.5% taken by the ten largest. V lost 2 bases to trimming and J lost 7 bases; unmatched junction nucleotides: 5. The CDR3 runs to 14 residues. Germline V gene data show CDR1 as KGHSH and CDR2 as LQKENI. Sequencing input: blood. The clonotype originates from a man aged 50-59 years in good health. The rearrangement links TRBV18 to TRBJ1-5; 7 bases map to TRBD1. Here the CDR3 DNA reads TGTGCCAGCTCACCAGGACAGGCTGGGCAGCCCCAGCATTTT. This gives the protein CASSPGQAGQPQHF.